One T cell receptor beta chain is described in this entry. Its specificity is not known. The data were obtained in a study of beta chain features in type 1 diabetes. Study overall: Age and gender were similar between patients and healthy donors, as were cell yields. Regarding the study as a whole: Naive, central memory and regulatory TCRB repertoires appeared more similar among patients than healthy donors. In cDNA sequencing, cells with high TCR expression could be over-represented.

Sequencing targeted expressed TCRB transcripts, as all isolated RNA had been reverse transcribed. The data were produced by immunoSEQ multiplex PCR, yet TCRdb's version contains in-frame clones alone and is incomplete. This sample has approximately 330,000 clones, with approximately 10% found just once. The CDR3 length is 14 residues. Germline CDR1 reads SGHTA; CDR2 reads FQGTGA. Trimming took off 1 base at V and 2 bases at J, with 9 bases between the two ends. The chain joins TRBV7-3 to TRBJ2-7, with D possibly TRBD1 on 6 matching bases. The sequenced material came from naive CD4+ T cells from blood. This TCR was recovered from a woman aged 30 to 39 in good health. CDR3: CASSLSRDTYEQYF. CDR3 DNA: TGTGCCAGCAGCTTAAGCCGGGACACCTACGAGCAGTACTTC.